Each of the 6 T cell receptor beta chains below was sequenced from the same sample in a study of T cells in tuberculosis. Profiling relied on immunoSEQ multiplex PCR, and the TCRdb table lists in-frame clones only, not all of them. The profile shows approximately 100,000 clones, more than 75% of them singletons. Thawed, overnight-rested PBMC were stained with GMM-loaded CD1B tetramer, viability dye and anti-CD3, then sorted. The CD1B tetramers carried C32 glucose monomycolate purified from Rhodococcus equi. The sequenced material came from CD1b-GMM tetramer-negative cells sorted from PBMCs. Receptor source: an adult woman with latent tuberculosis.

This chain links TRBV4-2 with TRBJ2-5; D unclear. Trimming took off 2 bases at V and 0 bases at J, with 4 bases between the two ends. The CDR3 has 13 residues. Germline-derived CDR1 and CDR2 are LGHNA and YNFKEQ. CDR3 DNA: TGTGCCAGCAGCCAAACTAACCAAGAGACCCAGTACTTC. It yields the protein CASSQTNQETQYF.

The rearrangement uses TRBV7-6 and TRBJ1-3; TRBD1 matches at 7 bases. Losses at the gene ends were 5 bases for V and 3 bases for J; bases not matched to a gene: 7. The germline gives CDR1 SGHVS, CDR2 FNYEAQ. The CDR3 sequence is 15 residues long. The CDR3 loop is CASSPQTGFGNTIYF. The DNA for the CDR3 is TGTGCCAGCAGCCCGCAGACAGGGTTTGGAAACACCATATATTTT.

CDR3 nucleotides: TGTGCCAGCAGCTTGGGACAGGGTGCCGCTTTCTTT. Protein: CASSLGQGAAFF. The rearrangement joins TRBV11-3 to TRBJ1-1; 9 nucleotides match TRBD1. Per the germline V gene, CDR1 is SGHNT and CDR2 is YENEEA. With V trimmed by 3 bases and J by 11 bases, 4 bases remained unmatched. The CDR3 totals 12 residues.

The CDR3 protein is CASSLFGTATNEQFF. In nucleotides, the CDR3 is TGTGCCAGCAGCTTATTCGGGACAGCTACCAATGAGCAGTTCTTC. The J gene is TRBJ2-1, the V gene TRBV5-4, with TRBD1 matching 7 bases. V lost 2 bases and J lost 6; bases outside the gene matches: 8. The germline CDR1 and CDR2 sequences are SGHNT and YYREEE (reference sequence). The CDR3 spans 15 residues.

V usage is TRBV6-5 and J usage is TRBJ1-2; 11 positions match TRBD1. The J segment lost 4 bases and the V segment lost 6 bases, leaving 4 bases of the junction unmatched. The CDR3 is made up of 14 amino acids. In germline, CDR1 is MNHEY, CDR2 SVGAGI. The CDR3 sequence: CASRPGTGGYGYTF. CDR3 sequence (DNA): TGTGCCAGCAGACCCGGGACAGGGGGCTATGGCTACACCTTC.

The rearrangement uses TRBV11-2 and TRBJ2-3; 8 bases are shared with TRBD2. There are 18 residues in the CDR3. After removal of 5 bases from V and 2 bases from J, the junction contained 15 bases not matched to a gene. The germline gives CDR1 SGHAT, CDR2 FQNNGV. The CDR3 protein is CASSNQAPGGYFTDTQYF. The CDR3 nucleotides read TGTGCCAGCAGCAACCAAGCTCCGGGGGGGTACTTCACAGATACGCAGTATTTT.